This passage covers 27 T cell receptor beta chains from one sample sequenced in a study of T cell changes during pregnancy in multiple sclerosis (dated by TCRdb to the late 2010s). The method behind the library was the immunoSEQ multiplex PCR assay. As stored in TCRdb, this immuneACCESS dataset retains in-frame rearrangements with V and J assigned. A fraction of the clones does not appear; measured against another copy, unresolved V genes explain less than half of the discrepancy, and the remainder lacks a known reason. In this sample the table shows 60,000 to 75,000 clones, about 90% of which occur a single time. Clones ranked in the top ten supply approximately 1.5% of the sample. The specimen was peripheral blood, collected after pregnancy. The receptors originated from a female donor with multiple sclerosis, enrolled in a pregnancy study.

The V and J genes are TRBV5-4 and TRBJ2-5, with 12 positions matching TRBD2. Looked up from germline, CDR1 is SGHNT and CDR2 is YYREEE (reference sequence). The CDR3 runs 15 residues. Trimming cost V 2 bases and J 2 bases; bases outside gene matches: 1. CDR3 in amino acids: CASSLLAGGQETQYF. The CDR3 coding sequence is TGTGCCAGCAGCTTACTAGCGGGGGGACAAGAGACCCAGTACTTC.

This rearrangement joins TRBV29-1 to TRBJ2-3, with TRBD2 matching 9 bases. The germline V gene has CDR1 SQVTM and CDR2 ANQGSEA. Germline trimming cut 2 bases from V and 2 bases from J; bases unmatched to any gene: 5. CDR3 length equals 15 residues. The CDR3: CSVERLAGTTDTQYF. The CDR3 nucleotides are TGCAGCGTTGAAAGGCTAGCGGGGACCACAGATACGCAGTATTTT.

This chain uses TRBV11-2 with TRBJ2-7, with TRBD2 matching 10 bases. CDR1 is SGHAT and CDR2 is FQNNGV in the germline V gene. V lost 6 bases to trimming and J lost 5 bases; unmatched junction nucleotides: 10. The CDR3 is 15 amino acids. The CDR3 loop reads CASRSTSGIFHEQYF. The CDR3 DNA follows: TGTGCCAGCAGGTCTACTAGCGGGATATTCCACGAGCAGTACTTC.

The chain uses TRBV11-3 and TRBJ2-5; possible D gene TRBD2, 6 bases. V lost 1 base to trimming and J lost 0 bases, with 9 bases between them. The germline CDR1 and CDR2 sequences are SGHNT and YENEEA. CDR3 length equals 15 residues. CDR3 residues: CASSLVGGNQETQYF. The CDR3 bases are TGTGCCAGCAGCTTAGTTGGCGGGAACCAAGAGACCCAGTACTTC.

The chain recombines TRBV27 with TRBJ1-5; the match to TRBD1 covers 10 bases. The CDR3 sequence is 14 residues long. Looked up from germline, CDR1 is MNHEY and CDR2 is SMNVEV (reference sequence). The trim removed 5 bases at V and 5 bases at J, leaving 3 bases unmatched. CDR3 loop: CASSRQGADQPQHF. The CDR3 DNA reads TGTGCCAGCAGTCGACAGGGGGCAGATCAGCCCCAGCATTTT.

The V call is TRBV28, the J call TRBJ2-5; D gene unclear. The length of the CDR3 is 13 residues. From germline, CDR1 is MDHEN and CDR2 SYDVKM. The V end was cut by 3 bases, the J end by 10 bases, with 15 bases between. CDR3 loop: CASSLESPANQYF. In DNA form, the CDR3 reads TGTGCCAGCAGTTTGGAGAGTCCTGCTAACCAGTACTTC.

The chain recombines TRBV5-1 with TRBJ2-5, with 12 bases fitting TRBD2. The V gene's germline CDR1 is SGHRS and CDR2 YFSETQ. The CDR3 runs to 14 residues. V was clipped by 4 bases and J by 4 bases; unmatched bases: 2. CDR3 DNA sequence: TGCGCCAGCAGCCTGACTAGCGGGAGAGAGACCCAGTACTTC. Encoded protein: CASSLTSGRETQYF.

The CDR3 protein is CASSPVLDGETGELFF. The CDR3, as DNA: TGCGCCAGCAGCCCCGTGTTGGACGGGGAGACCGGGGAGCTGTTTTTT. The chain couples TRBV4-1 to TRBJ2-2; the D gene is possibly TRBD2 (5 bases). Germline-derived CDR1 and CDR2 are MGHRA and YSYEKL. This CDR3 is built from 16 residues. V lost 4 bases to trimming and J lost 5 bases, with 17 bases between them.

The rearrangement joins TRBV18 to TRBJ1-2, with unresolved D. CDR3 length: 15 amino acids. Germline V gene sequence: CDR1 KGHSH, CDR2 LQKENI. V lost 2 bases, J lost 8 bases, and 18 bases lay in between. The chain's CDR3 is CASSPNSLEGDGYTF. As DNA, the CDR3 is TGTGCCAGCTCACCAAATAGTTTGGAGGGCGACGGCTACACCTTC.

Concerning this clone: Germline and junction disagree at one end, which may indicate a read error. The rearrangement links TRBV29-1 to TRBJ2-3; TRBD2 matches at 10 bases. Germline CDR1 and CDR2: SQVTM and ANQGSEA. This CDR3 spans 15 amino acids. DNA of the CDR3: TGCAGCGTAGAAGGAACTAGCGGGGACACAGATACGCAGTATTTT. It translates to CSVEGTSGDTDTQYF.

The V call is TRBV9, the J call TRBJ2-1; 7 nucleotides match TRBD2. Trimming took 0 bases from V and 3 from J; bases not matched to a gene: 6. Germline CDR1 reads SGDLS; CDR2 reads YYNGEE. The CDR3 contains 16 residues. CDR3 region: CASSVGAGEGYNEQFF. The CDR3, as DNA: TGTGCCAGCAGCGTAGGTGCGGGAGAGGGCTACAATGAGCAGTTCTTC.

CDR3 sequence reads: CASSLRTGTRGGDTQYF. In DNA, the CDR3 is TGTGCCAGTAGTTTGCGTACCGGGACTAGAGGAGGAGATACGCAGTATTTT. The chain joins TRBV19 to TRBJ2-3, with 8 bases aligning to TRBD2. V dropped 5 bases and J dropped 5; count of bases not matched to a gene: 15. The CDR3 extends over 17 amino acids. Germline CDR1 reads LNHDA; CDR2 reads SQIVND (reference sequence).

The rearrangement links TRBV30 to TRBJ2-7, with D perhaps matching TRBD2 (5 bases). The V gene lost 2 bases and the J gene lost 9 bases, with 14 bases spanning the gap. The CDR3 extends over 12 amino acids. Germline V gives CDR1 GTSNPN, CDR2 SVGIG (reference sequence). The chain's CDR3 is CAWSLPGNGQYF. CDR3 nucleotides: TGTGCCTGGAGTTTACCGGGGAACGGGCAGTACTTC.

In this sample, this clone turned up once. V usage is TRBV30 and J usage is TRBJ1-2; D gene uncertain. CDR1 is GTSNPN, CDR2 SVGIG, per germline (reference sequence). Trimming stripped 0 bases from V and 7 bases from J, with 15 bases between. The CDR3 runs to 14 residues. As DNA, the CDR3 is TGTGCCTGGAGTGTAACCCGCGGGGATGGTGGCTACACCTTC. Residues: CAWSVTRGDGGYTF.

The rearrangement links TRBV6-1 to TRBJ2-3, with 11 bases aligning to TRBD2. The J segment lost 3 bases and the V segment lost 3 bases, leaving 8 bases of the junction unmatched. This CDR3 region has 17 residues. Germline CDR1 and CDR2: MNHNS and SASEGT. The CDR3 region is CASSDVAGGPGTDTQYF. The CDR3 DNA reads TGTGCCAGCAGTGATGTAGCGGGAGGGCCCGGGACAGATACGCAGTATTTT.

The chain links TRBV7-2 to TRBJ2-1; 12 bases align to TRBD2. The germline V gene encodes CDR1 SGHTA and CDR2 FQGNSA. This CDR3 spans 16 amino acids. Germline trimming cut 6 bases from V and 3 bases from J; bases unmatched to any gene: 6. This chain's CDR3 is CASRASGRAIYNEQFF. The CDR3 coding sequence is TGTGCCAGCAGAGCTAGCGGGAGGGCTATCTACAATGAGCAGTTCTTC.

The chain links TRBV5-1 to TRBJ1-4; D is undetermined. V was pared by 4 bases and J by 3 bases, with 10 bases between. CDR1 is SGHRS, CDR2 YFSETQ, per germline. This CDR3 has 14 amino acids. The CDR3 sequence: CASSPAGANEKLFF. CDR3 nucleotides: TGCGCCAGCAGCCCGGCCGGGGCTAATGAAAAACTGTTTTTT.

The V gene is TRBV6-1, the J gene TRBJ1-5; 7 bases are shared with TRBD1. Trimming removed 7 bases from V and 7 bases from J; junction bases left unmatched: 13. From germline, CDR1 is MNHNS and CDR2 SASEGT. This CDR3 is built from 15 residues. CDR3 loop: CASKGWEGGLQPQHF. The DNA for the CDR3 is TGTGCCAGCAAGGGATGGGAAGGGGGCTTACAGCCCCAGCATTTT.

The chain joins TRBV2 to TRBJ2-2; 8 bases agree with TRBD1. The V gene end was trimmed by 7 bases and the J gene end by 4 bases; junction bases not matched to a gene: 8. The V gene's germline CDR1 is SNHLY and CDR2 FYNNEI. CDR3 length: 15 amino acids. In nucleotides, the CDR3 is TGTGCCAGCAATCCAGGGGGCAGGGGCACCGGGGAGCTGTTTTTT. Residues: CASNPGGRGTGELFF.

CDR3 nucleotides: TGTGCCAGCAGCTTAGAATGGGCGGGCGATCGCGAGCAGTACTTC. This sequence encodes CASSLEWAGDREQYF. The rearrangement uses TRBV7-9 and TRBJ2-7; tentative D call: TRBD2 (5 bases). This CDR3 has 15 residues. From germline, CDR1 is SEHNR and CDR2 FQNEAQ (reference sequence). V was pared by 1 base and J by 6 bases, with 16 bases between.

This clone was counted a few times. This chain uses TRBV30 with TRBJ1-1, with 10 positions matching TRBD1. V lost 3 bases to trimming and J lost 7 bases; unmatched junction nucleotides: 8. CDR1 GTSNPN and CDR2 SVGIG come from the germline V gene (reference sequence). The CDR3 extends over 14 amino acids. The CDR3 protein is CAWRRTGGDVEAFF. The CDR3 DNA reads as TGTGCCTGGAGGAGGACAGGGGGAGATGTTGAAGCTTTCTTT.

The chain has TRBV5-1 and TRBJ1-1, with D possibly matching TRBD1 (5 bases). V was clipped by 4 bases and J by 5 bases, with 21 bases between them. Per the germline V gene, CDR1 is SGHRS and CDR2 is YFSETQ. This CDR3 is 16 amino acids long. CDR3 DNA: TGCGCCAGCAGCCCCGTGGCCAGGGCAATAGGAACTGAAGCTTTCTTT. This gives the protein CASSPVARAIGTEAFF.

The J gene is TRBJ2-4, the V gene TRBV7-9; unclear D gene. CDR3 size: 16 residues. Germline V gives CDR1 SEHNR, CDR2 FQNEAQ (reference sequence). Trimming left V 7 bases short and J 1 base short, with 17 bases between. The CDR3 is CASMFAQQAAKNIQYF. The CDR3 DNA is TGTGCCAGCATGTTTGCGCAGCAGGCGGCCAAAAACATTCAGTACTTC.

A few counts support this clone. DNA of the CDR3: TGTGCCAGCAGTGTGATGGCCGCGTCGAGCGGGAGGGCCGGGGAGACCCAGTACTTC. Translated: CASSVMAASSGRAGETQYF. The chain is built from TRBV6-1 and TRBJ2-5, with 10 nucleotides matching TRBD2. The CDR3 sequence is 19 residues long. The germline V gene encodes CDR1 MNHNS and CDR2 SASEGT. V was clipped by 4 bases and J by 5 bases; unmatched bases: 19.

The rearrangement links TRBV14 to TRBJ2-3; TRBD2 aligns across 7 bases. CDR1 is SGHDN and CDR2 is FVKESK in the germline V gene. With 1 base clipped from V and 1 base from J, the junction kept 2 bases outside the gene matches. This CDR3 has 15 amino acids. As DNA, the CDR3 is TGTGCCAGCAGCCAAGGGACTAGGGGCACAGATACGCAGTATTTT. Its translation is CASSQGTRGTDTQYF.

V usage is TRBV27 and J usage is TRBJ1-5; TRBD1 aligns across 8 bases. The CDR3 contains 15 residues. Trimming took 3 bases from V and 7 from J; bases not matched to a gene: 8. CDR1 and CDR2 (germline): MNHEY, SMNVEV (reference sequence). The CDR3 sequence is CASSLVRGPNQPQHF. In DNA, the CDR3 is TGTGCCAGCAGTTTGGTCAGGGGGCCCAACCAGCCCCAGCATTTT.

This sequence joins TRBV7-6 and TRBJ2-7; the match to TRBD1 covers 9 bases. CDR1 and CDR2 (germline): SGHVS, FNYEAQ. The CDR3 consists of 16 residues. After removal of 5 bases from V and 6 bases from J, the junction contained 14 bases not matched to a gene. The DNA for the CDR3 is TGTGCCAGCAGCCCTAACACAGGGGGCATATTTTCCGAGCAGTACTTC. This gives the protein CASSPNTGGIFSEQYF.